The 17 T cell receptor beta chains given below trace back to one sample, sequenced in a study of blood T cell repertoires in COVID-19. Profiling relied on immunoSEQ multiplex PCR, and the TCRdb table lists in-frame clones only, not all of them. The table has 430,000 or so clones, roughly 90% seen once; the top ten hold 1.4% to 1.5%. The sample taken for sequencing was PBMCs or T cells enriched from blood (not recorded which). Receptors were obtained from a woman aged 18-30 years who had been exposed to COVID-19.

The chain carries TRBV13 and TRBJ2-7; the match to TRBD2 covers 10 bases. The CDR3 is 13 amino acids. Trimming cost V 4 bases and J 7 bases; bases outside gene matches: 4. Germline loops: CDR1 PRHDT, CDR2 FYEKMQ (reference sequence). The CDR3 region is CASSSGLAQEQYF. CDR3 coding DNA: TGTGCCAGCAGCTCGGGACTAGCGCAAGAGCAGTACTTC.

The chain recombines TRBV6-5 with TRBJ1-6; D remains unclear. Germline CDR1 MNHEY, CDR2 SVGAGI. The CDR3 contains 13 residues. The CDR3 region is CAISETYNSPLHF. As DNA, the CDR3 is TGTGCTATCTCGGAGACTTATAATTCACCCCTCCACTTT.

This clone was recorded once. The rearrangement joins TRBV4-1 to TRBJ2-3; D perhaps matches TRBD2 (6 bases). The V end was cut by 3 bases, the J end by 3 bases, with 13 bases between. The CDR3 extends over 15 amino acids. Germline V gives CDR1 MGHRA, CDR2 YSYEKL. The CDR3 reads CASSQTGLLTDTQYF. CDR3 in DNA: TGCGCCAGCAGCCAGACGGGACTTTTAACAGATACGCAGTATTTT.

For the CDR3, the DNA is TGTGCCAGCAGTGCCGGACAGGGAGGAAACACCATATATTTT. It codes for CASSAGQGGNTIYF. The chain couples TRBV28 to TRBJ1-3; 8 bases match TRBD1. With V trimmed by 5 bases and J by 4 bases, 4 bases remained unmatched. Germline CDR1 reads MDHEN; CDR2 reads SYDVKM. The CDR3 runs 14 residues.

This clone occurred once. The chain recombines TRBV28 with TRBJ1-5; 8 nucleotides line up with TRBD1. This CDR3 is built from 15 residues. Germline V CDR1 and CDR2: MDHEN, SYDVKM. Trimming removed 6 bases from V and 2 bases from J; junction bases left unmatched: 6. CDR3 nucleotide sequence: TGTGCCAGCAGAACCGCGACAGGGGGCAATCAGCCCCAGCATTTT. It is translated as CASRTATGGNQPQHF.

V usage is TRBV28 and J usage is TRBJ1-5; 9 positions match TRBD1. The junction had 13 bases not matched to a gene; V was cut back by 4 bases and J by 6 bases. The CDR3 has 17 amino acids. The germline V gene has CDR1 MDHEN and CDR2 SYDVKM. The CDR3 coding sequence is TGTGCCAGCAGTTCCCAAAAGACAGGGGGGGGTGGTCAGCCCCAGCATTTT. This sequence encodes CASSSQKTGGGGQPQHF.

This clone was observed a few times. The chain employs TRBV28 and TRBJ1-2, with 8 bases identical to TRBD1. Germline-derived CDR1 and CDR2 are MDHEN and SYDVKM. V lost 1 base, J lost 12 bases, and 10 bases stayed unmatched. The CDR3 is 14 amino acids. The DNA for the CDR3 is TGTGCCAGCAGTTTATCTTGGACAGGGTTTTCCCACACCTTC. The encoded protein is CASSLSWTGFSHTF.

The rearrangement uses TRBV10-2 and TRBJ2-1, with 10 nucleotides matching TRBD2. Germline V gives CDR1 WSHSY, CDR2 SAAADI. This CDR3 has 17 amino acids. V trimming: 7 bases; J trimming: 3 bases; junction bases outside the gene matches: 12. CDR3 in amino acids: CASTLGSGRGYYNEQFF. For the CDR3, the DNA is TGCGCCAGCACCCTGGGGAGCGGGAGGGGCTACTACAATGAGCAGTTCTTC.

The rearrangement joins TRBV4-1 to TRBJ1-2, with D possibly being TRBD1 (6 bases). CDR3 length: 13 amino acids. CDR1 is MGHRA, CDR2 YSYEKL, per germline. The V end lost 2 bases, the J end lost 5 bases, and 9 bases lay between the germline ends. This CDR3 is CASSQIQGYGYTF. Here the CDR3 DNA reads TGCGCCAGCAGCCAAATACAGGGTTATGGCTACACCTTC.

As DNA, the CDR3 is TGTGCCAGCAGTAGAAGCCGGCAGGGGGGCGAGCAGTACTTC. Translation: CASSRSRQGGEQYF. The J gene is TRBJ2-7, the V gene TRBV6-5; D is perhaps TRBD1 (7 bases). Germline loops: CDR1 MNHEY, CDR2 SVGAGI. The V end was cut by 5 bases, the J end by 6 bases, with 17 bases between. There are 14 residues in the CDR3.

The chain employs TRBV6-1 and TRBJ1-2, with 8 bases lining up with TRBD1. Germline-derived CDR1 and CDR2 are MNHNS and SASEGT. CDR3 size: 15 residues. After removal of 3 bases from V and 4 bases from J, the junction contained 7 bases not matched to a gene. The CDR3 protein is CASSDKGQETYGYTF. The CDR3 DNA reads TGTGCCAGCAGTGATAAGGGACAGGAGACCTATGGCTACACCTTC.

The chain carries TRBV3-1 (or the pseudogene TRBV3-2) and TRBJ2-1, with D tentatively TRBD2 (6 bases). CDR3 length equals 14 residues. The V end was cut by 4 bases, the J end by 7 bases, with 14 bases between. Germline CDR1 LGHDT, CDR2 YNNKEL (reference sequence). In DNA form, the CDR3 reads TGTGCCAGCAGCCCTCCGACTAGTTTGAATGAGCAGTTCTTC. Amino acid sequence: CASSPPTSLNEQFF.

The chain carries TRBV7-3 and TRBJ1-1; maybe TRBD1 (6 bases). CDR1 and CDR2 from the germline V gene are SGHTA and FQGTGA. The CDR3 sequence is 15 residues long. Deletions cut 5 bases from V and 0 bases from J, with 13 bases between. CDR3 DNA: TGTGCCAGCAGCCCATTCCCAGGGGTGAACACTGAAGCTTTCTTT. As protein: CASSPFPGVNTEAFF.

CDR3 DNA: TGTGCCAGCAGCTTACGAGGGAGCTCCTACAATGAGCAGTTCTTC. Its translation is CASSLRGSSYNEQFF. V is TRBV11-2 and J is TRBJ2-1, with D possibly TRBD2 on 5 matching bases. The CDR3 length is 15 residues. Looked up from germline, CDR1 is SGHAT and CDR2 is FQNNGV. Trimming removed 2 bases at V and 0 bases at J, with 8 bases between.

This chain uses TRBV18 with TRBJ2-2; TRBD1 matches at 9 bases. This CDR3 spans 16 amino acids. The germline V gene has CDR1 KGHSH and CDR2 LQKENI. The ends lost 3 bases at V and 4 bases at J; junction bases unmatched: 6. Written as DNA, the CDR3 is TGTGCCAGCTCACCCTCGGGACAGGGATCCACCGGGGAGCTGTTTTTT. The encoded protein is CASSPSGQGSTGELFF.

This chain joins TRBV19 and TRBJ2-3, with 11 nucleotides matching TRBD2. The germline V gene has CDR1 LNHDA and CDR2 SQIVND (reference sequence). V shed 1 base, J shed 3 bases, and the junction held 6 bases outside the gene matches. CDR3 length: 17 amino acids. CDR3 sequence reads: CASSIVSGRDPTDTQYF. The DNA for the CDR3 is TGTGCCAGTAGTATAGTTAGCGGGAGGGATCCAACAGATACGCAGTATTTT. Full variable domain (missing parts from reference TRBV19 and TRBJ2-3): DGGITQSPKYLFRKEGQNVTLSCEQNLNHDAMYWYRQDPGQGLRLIYYSQIVNDFQKGDIAEGYSVSREKKESFPLTVTSAQKNPTAFYLCASSIVSGRDPTDTQYFGPGTRLTVL.

With respect to this clone: Germline is not matched at one junction end, which may reflect a read error. The chain carries TRBV11-2 and TRBJ2-1; D is undetermined. The CDR3 is made up of 11 amino acids. Germline V lookup: CDR1 SGHAT, CDR2 FQNNGV. The CDR3 DNA is TGTGCCAGCAGCCCCGGAGAGAGTTGGGTCTTC. This sequence encodes CASSPGESWVF. The full variable domain, rest sourced from reference TRBV11-2 and TRBJ2-1, is EAGVAQSPRYKIIEKRQSVAFWCNPISGHATLYWYQQILGQGPKLLIQFQNNGVVDDSQLPKDRFSAERLKGVDSTLKIQPAKLEDSAVYLCASSPGESWVFGPGTRLTVL.